The 27 T cell receptor beta chains below come from one sample, sequenced in a study of blood T cell repertoires in COVID-19. Profiling relied on immunoSEQ multiplex PCR, and the TCRdb table lists in-frame clones only, not all of them. The profile shows 90,000 to 130,000 clones, 80% to 85% of them singletons. Sequenced: peripheral blood. The origin of the receptors is a man between 65 and 80 years old with acute or convalescent COVID-19.

The chain has TRBV28 and TRBJ1-1, with 8 bases aligning to TRBD1. Germline-derived CDR1 and CDR2 are MDHEN and SYDVKM. The V gene end was trimmed by 6 bases and the J gene end by 6 bases; junction bases not matched to a gene: 9. This CDR3 spans 14 amino acids. CDR3 loop: CASSPGQAGAEAFF. The CDR3 bases are TGTGCCAGCAGCCCGGGACAGGCCGGGGCTGAAGCTTTCTTT.

For this clone: One end of the junction is discordant with germline, which a read error may explain. The chain carries TRBV4-2 and TRBJ2-7, with 7 nucleotides matching TRBD2. This CDR3 has 13 residues. The germline gives CDR1 LGHNA, CDR2 YNFKEQ. CDR3 DNA: TGTGCCAGCAGTCAAGAGGTAGGCGGGAGAGTTTTCTTC. Translated, it gives CASSQEVGGRVFF.

V is TRBV19 and J is TRBJ2-2; D unclear. V was cut by 3 bases and J by 5 bases, with 7 bases left in between. The length of the CDR3 is 13 residues. In germline, CDR1 is LNHDA, CDR2 SQIVND (reference sequence). The CDR3 here is CASSIGGTGELFF. The CDR3 DNA reads as TGTGCCAGTAGTATTGGCGGAACCGGGGAGCTGTTTTTT.

This clone was observed once. V gene TRBV10-1 combines with J gene TRBJ2-7; D is uncertain. V was clipped by 5 bases and J by 4 bases, with 9 bases between them. This CDR3 spans 12 amino acids. In germline, CDR1 is WNHNN, CDR2 SYGVQD (reference sequence). The CDR3 DNA is TGCGCCAGCAGTATACTATCGTACGAGCAGTACTTC. This codes for CASSILSYEQYF.

V gene TRBV11-3 combines with J gene TRBJ2-3, with 13 bases fitting TRBD2. V shed 4 bases and J 7 bases; nucleotides not matched to a gene: 2. CDR3 length: 14 amino acids. Germline CDR1 and CDR2: SGHNT and YENEEA. This CDR3 reads CASSSGLAGNTQYF. As DNA, the CDR3 is TGTGCCAGCAGCTCGGGACTAGCGGGGAATACGCAGTATTTT.

The genes are TRBV9 and TRBJ2-5, with a tentative D call TRBD1 (6 bases). Germline values: CDR1 SGDLS, CDR2 YYNGEE. This CDR3 is 16 amino acids long. V was clipped by 2 bases and J by 9 bases, with 23 bases between them. CDR3 nucleotides: TGTGCCAGCAGCGTGGGGGTCGGGACACCCTTTGGAGCCCAGTACTTC. Its translation: CASSVGVGTPFGAQYF.

V is TRBV5-1 and J is TRBJ2-3, with TRBD2 matching 13 bases. The CDR3 covers 16 residues. The trim removed 3 bases at V and 2 bases at J, leaving 3 bases unmatched. Germline-derived CDR1 and CDR2 are SGHRS and YFSETQ. The DNA for the CDR3 is TGCGCCAGCAGCTCCGGGACTAGCGGGATCACAGATACGCAGTATTTT. It encodes CASSSGTSGITDTQYF.

This chain connects TRBV5-8 to TRBJ2-1; a possible D gene is TRBD1 (5 bases). With 0 bases removed from V and 0 bases from J, the gap between germline ends came to 7 bases. CDR1 is SGHTS and CDR2 is YDEGEE in the germline V gene. The length of the CDR3 is 15 residues. The CDR3 region is CASSLDRSSYNEQFF. The DNA for the CDR3 is TGTGCCAGCAGCTTGGACAGGAGCTCCTACAATGAGCAGTTCTTC.

This rearrangement joins TRBV25-1 to TRBJ1-6; the match to TRBD1 covers 10 bases. CDR1 and CDR2 (germline): MGHDK, SYGVNS. Trimming cost V 5 bases and J 7 bases; bases outside gene matches: 5. The CDR3 runs 15 residues. CDR3 nucleotide sequence: TGTGCCAGCAGTTACTCGGGACAGGGGAATTCACCCCTCCACTTT. It is translated as CASSYSGQGNSPLHF.

The rearrangement uses TRBV9 and TRBJ2-3; 8 positions match TRBD2. Germline CDR1 reads SGDLS; CDR2 reads YYNGEE. V was clipped by 0 bases and J by 4 bases; unmatched bases: 4. CDR3 size: 15 residues. The CDR3 nucleotides read TGTGCCAGCAGCGTAGTGTCGGGAGGGCCAGATACGCAGTATTTT. Protein product: CASSVVSGGPDTQYF. Full variable domain (missing parts from reference TRBV9 and TRBJ2-3): DSGVTQTPKHLITATGQRVTLRCSPRSGDLSVYWYQQSLDQGLQFLIQYYNGEERAKGNILERFSAQQFPDLHSELNLSSLELGDSALYFCASSVVSGGPDTQYFGPGTRLTVL.

This clone was seen more than once but under ten times. J is TRBJ1-1 and V is TRBV30; maybe TRBD1 (5 bases). This CDR3 is built from 14 residues. V lost 4 bases and J 5 bases, leaving 17 bases between the germline ends. The V gene's germline CDR1 is GTSNPN and CDR2 SVGIG (reference sequence). The CDR3 bases are TGTGCCTGGACCAACCGGGGGGGTTGGACTGAAGCTTTCTTT. Its protein is CAWTNRGGWTEAFF.

The chain employs TRBV18 and TRBJ1-5; 7 bases map to TRBD1. V shed 2 bases and J 5 bases; nucleotides not matched to a gene: 3. Germline V gives CDR1 KGHSH, CDR2 LQKENI. This CDR3 is 14 amino acids long. CDR3 sequence (DNA): TGTGCCAGCTCACCAAGTGGGACAGATCAGCCCCAGCATTTT. Protein sequence: CASSPSGTDQPQHF.

The rearrangement links TRBV7-9 to TRBJ1-2, with 9 bases identical to TRBD1. V shed 7 bases and J 5 bases; nucleotides not matched to a gene: 5. Per the germline V gene, CDR1 is SEHNR and CDR2 is FQNEAQ (reference sequence). The CDR3 spans 13 residues. DNA for the CDR3: TGTGCCAGCACCGGACAGGGGAGGTATGGCTACACCTTC. It encodes CASTGQGRYGYTF.

The chain carries TRBV2 and TRBJ1-5, with 9 bases lining up with TRBD1. Per the germline V gene, CDR1 is SNHLY and CDR2 is FYNNEI. Germline trimming cut 3 bases from V and 9 bases from J; bases unmatched to any gene: 9. The CDR3 has 15 residues. The CDR3 region is CASSEIGQGRRPQHF. CDR3 DNA sequence: TGTGCCAGCAGTGAGATTGGACAGGGGAGGAGGCCCCAGCATTTT.

This clone was observed a single time. CDR3 in DNA: TGTGCCAGCAGCCAGGGGACTCATAAAGAGACCCAGTACTTC. As protein: CASSQGTHKETQYF. The genes are TRBV3-1 (or the pseudogene TRBV3-2) and TRBJ2-5; a possible D gene is TRBD2 (6 bases). CDR3 size: 14 residues. Germline CDR1 reads LGHDT; CDR2 reads YNNKEL (reference sequence). V was trimmed by 3 bases and J by 3 bases, leaving 11 bases between them.

The rearrangement uses TRBV5-1 and TRBJ2-1; TRBD2 is a possible D gene (6 bases). The CDR3 spans 15 residues. In germline, CDR1 is SGHRS, CDR2 YFSETQ. Trimming cost V 0 bases and J 2 bases, with 9 bases left between them. This CDR3 reads CASSLAGEAYNEQFF. DNA of the CDR3: TGCGCCAGCAGCTTGGCGGGAGAGGCCTACAATGAGCAGTTCTTC.

This clone was observed a single time. The J gene is TRBJ1-2, the V gene TRBV6-1; D not resolved. Trimming cost V 3 bases and J 2 bases, with 7 bases left between them. The length of the CDR3 is 13 residues. Per the germline V gene, CDR1 is MNHNS and CDR2 is SASEGT. The CDR3 DNA reads TGTGCCAGCAGTGAGGCAGGAAACTATGGCTACACCTTC. Encoded protein: CASSEAGNYGYTF.

This chain connects TRBV30 to TRBJ1-4, with a weak D call TRBD1 (5 bases). Germline CDR1 is GTSNPN and CDR2 is SVGIG (reference sequence). There are 13 residues in the CDR3. V was cut by 2 bases and J by 7 bases, with 11 bases left in between. DNA of the CDR3: TGTGCCTGGAGTCAGGGTCCCCTTGAAAAACTGTTTTTT. This sequence encodes CAWSQGPLEKLFF.

The J gene is TRBJ2-3, the V gene TRBV5-8, with a possible D match to TRBD1 (5 bases). V shed 5 bases and J shed 2 bases, with 12 bases lying between them. CDR3 length: 14 residues. CDR1 and CDR2 from the germline V gene are SGHTS and YDEGEE. In nucleotides, the CDR3 is TGTGCCAGCAGGCTCGCAGGGATCACAGATACGCAGTATTTT. Amino acid sequence: CASRLAGITDTQYF. The whole variable domain, remainder taken from reference TRBV5-8 and TRBJ2-3, is EAGVTQSPTHLIKTRGQQATLRCSPISGHTSVYWYQQALGLGLQFLLWYDEGEERNRGNFPPRFSGRQFPNYSSELNVNALELEDSALYLCASRLAGITDTQYFGPGTRLTVL.

The V gene is TRBV7-3, the J gene TRBJ1-2; TRBD1 matches 9 bases. J lost 4 bases, V lost 5 bases, and 11 bases had no gene match. Looked up from germline, CDR1 is SGHTA and CDR2 is FQGTGA. The length of the CDR3 is 16 residues. CDR3 in DNA: TGTGCCAGCAGCCCTGACCGGGGACAGGGTTTCTATGGCTACACCTTC. It encodes CASSPDRGQGFYGYTF.

The V gene is TRBV3-1 (or the pseudogene TRBV3-2), the J gene TRBJ2-3; D is uncertain. CDR1 and CDR2 (germline): LGHDT, YNNKEL (reference sequence). The ends were cut back, 4 bases at V and 1 base at J, with 6 bases in the middle. This CDR3 region has 13 residues. The CDR3 loop is CASSRLGTDTQYF. CDR3 sequence (DNA): TGTGCCAGCAGCCGGCTCGGCACAGATACGCAGTATTTT.

The chain joins TRBV30 to TRBJ1-6; D remains unclear. Germline V gene lookup returns CDR1 GTSNPN and CDR2 SVGIG (reference sequence). V was shortened by 1 base and J by 12 bases, with 10 bases between the two germline ends. The CDR3 runs 12 residues. The CDR3 region is CAWSGLVRPLHF. The CDR3 nucleotides read TGTGCCTGGAGTGGCCTAGTTAGACCCCTCCACTTT.

This rearrangement joins TRBV24-1 to TRBJ2-5, with D possibly TRBD1 on 6 matching bases. The CDR3 covers 18 residues. From germline, CDR1 is KGHDR and CDR2 SFDVKD. Trimming pared 0 bases from V and 9 bases from J, leaving 25 bases between. The chain's CDR3 is CATSDLIQGTLKRWAQYF. In nucleotides, the CDR3 is TGTGCCACCAGTGATTTGATTCAGGGGACCCTCAAGAGATGGGCCCAGTACTTC.

In nucleotides, the CDR3 is TGTGCCAGTAGTATACGGGACAGCCATCCCCCTCTCCATGGCTACACCTTC. Translating it yields CASSIRDSHPPLHGYTF. V usage is TRBV19 and J usage is TRBJ1-2, with 7 bases identical to TRBD1. V trimming: 2 bases; J trimming: 6 bases; junction bases outside the gene matches: 15. Germline V gives CDR1 LNHDA, CDR2 SQIVND (reference sequence). The CDR3 is 17 amino acids.

The chain employs TRBV19 and TRBJ1-2; no clear D. The CDR3 covers 15 residues. Germline CDR1 is LNHDA and CDR2 is SQIVND (reference sequence). Trimming pared 4 bases from V and 4 bases from J, leaving 16 bases between. CDR3 DNA: TGTGCCAGTAGTACCCCGGTCCTGGGGAGCTATGGCTACACCTTC. Amino acid sequence: CASSTPVLGSYGYTF.

This clone was found a few times. The chain couples TRBV11-2 to TRBJ1-4; no firm D call. The V gene's germline CDR1 is SGHAT and CDR2 FQNNGV. V lost 7 bases to trimming and J lost 3 bases, with 15 bases between them. The CDR3 is made up of 15 amino acids. The CDR3 sequence: CASTSGFAANEKLFF. CDR3 coding DNA: TGTGCCAGCACCTCGGGGTTTGCAGCTAATGAAAAACTGTTTTTT. Looking up the rest from reference TRBV11-2 and TRBJ1-4 gives the full variable domain: EAGVAQSPRYKIIEKRQSVAFWCNPISGHATLYWYQQILGQGPKLLIQFQNNGVVDDSQLPKDRFSAERLKGVDSTLKIQPAKLEDSAVYLCASTSGFAANEKLFFGSGTQLSVL.

This chain connects TRBV29-1 to TRBJ1-5; TRBD1 agrees at 12 bases. The CDR3 runs to 15 residues. Germline CDR1 is SQVTM and CDR2 is ANQGSEA. V gave up 4 bases and J gave up 6 bases; unmatched junction bases: 7. CDR3 amino acids: CSVGAGTGGSQPQHF. In nucleotides, the CDR3 is TGCAGCGTTGGGGCGGGGACAGGGGGCTCTCAGCCCCAGCATTTT.